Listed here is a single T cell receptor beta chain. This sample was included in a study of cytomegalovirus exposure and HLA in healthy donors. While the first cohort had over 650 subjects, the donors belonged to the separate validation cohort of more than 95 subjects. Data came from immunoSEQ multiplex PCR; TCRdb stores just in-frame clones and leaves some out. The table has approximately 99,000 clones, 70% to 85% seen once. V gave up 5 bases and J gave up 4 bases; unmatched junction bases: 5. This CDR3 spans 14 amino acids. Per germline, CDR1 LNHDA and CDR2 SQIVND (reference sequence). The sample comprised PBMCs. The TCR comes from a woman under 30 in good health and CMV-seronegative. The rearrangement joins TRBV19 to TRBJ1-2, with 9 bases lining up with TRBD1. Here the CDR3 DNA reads TGTGCCAGTAGTCCCGGGACAGGGAGCTATGGCTACACCTTC. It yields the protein CASSPGTGSYGYTF.